A single sample is the source of the 22 T cell receptor beta chains below, sequenced in a study of CD8 T cells in Susac syndrome. RNA totalling about 0.5 to 1 ug underwent reverse transcription with random hexamers. TCRdb used MiXCR to reprocess the immunoSEQ multiplex PCR reads, holding one entry per CDR3 protein. The table includes 150,000 to 200,000 distinct CDR3 sequences, about 95% detected once. Material for sequencing was CD4+ T cells from PBMCs. The receptors come from a human donor in good health.

V and J are TRBV4-2 and TRBJ2-7; 8 bases are shared with TRBD1. Germline-derived CDR1 and CDR2 are LGHNA and YNFKEQ. With 3 bases clipped from V and 2 bases from J, the junction kept 9 bases outside the gene matches. The CDR3 contains 16 residues. The CDR3 loop is CASSHADRVEAYEQYF. Written as DNA, the CDR3 is TGTGCCAGCAGCCATGCGGACAGGGTGGAAGCCTACGAGCAGTACTTC.

The gene calls are TRBV7-2 and TRBJ2-5; D is perhaps TRBD2 (6 bases). The V end lost 10 bases, the J end lost 5 bases, and 17 bases lay between the germline ends. Germline V lookup: CDR1 SGHTA, CDR2 FQGNSA. The CDR3 spans 13 residues. The CDR3 DNA sequence: TGTGCCACCGCGGGAACCGGGGCTGAGACCCAGTACTTC. Translated: CATAGTGAETQYF.

The gene calls are TRBV7-9 and TRBJ1-1; 10 nucleotides agree with TRBD1. The germline CDR1 and CDR2 sequences are SEHNR and FQNEAQ (reference sequence). Unmatched junction bases numbered 8, after V lost 5 bases and J lost 5 bases. The CDR3 consists of 15 residues. CDR3: CASSPSGTGATEAFF. The CDR3 nucleotides are TGTGCCAGCAGCCCCTCCGGGACAGGGGCGACTGAAGCTTTCTTT.

This sequence joins TRBV25-1 and TRBJ1-6; D not resolved. Germline-derived CDR1 and CDR2 are MGHDK and SYGVNS. Deletions cut 3 bases from V and 10 bases from J, with 10 bases between. The CDR3 is made up of 13 amino acids. The CDR3 here is CASSEFLGSPLHF. In nucleotides, the CDR3 is TGTGCCAGCAGTGAGTTCCTAGGATCACCCCTCCACTTT.

The J gene is TRBJ2-6, the V gene TRBV7-9; the match to TRBD1 covers 10 bases. The germline CDR1 and CDR2 sequences are SEHNR and FQNEAQ (reference sequence). V was clipped by 5 bases and J by 2 bases; unmatched bases: 3. The CDR3 has 16 amino acids. CDR3 sequence (DNA): TGTGCCAGCAGCCGGGGACAGGGGACTGGGGCCAACGTCCTGACTTTC. Translation gives CASSRGQGTGANVLTF. The full variable domain, completed using reference TRBV7-9 and TRBJ2-6, is DTGVSQNPRHKITKRGQNVTFRCDPISEHNRLYWYRQTLGQGPEFLTYFQNEAQLEKSRLLSDRFSAERPKGSFSTLEIQRTEQGDSAMYLCASSRGQGTGANVLTFGAGSRLTVL.

V and J are TRBV29-1 and TRBJ1-5, with 7 bases that match TRBD1. CDR1 is SQVTM and CDR2 is ANQGSEA in the germline V gene. This CDR3 comprises 13 residues. Trimming took 7 bases from V and 2 from J; bases not matched to a gene: 5. The CDR3 bases are TGCAGCGCCCTGGGACAGCGCAATCAGCCCCAGCATTTT. This codes for CSALGQRNQPQHF.

In this sample, this clonotype turned up once. The chain carries TRBV28 and TRBJ2-1, with TRBD1 identical over 8 bases. Germline loops: CDR1 MDHEN, CDR2 SYDVKM. There are 14 residues in the CDR3. Trimming took 5 bases from V and 6 from J; bases not matched to a gene: 6. CDR3 nucleotides: TGTGCCAGCAGTCCCCGCGGACAGGGCAATGAGCAGTTCTTC. Its protein product is CASSPRGQGNEQFF.

The V gene is TRBV9, the J gene TRBJ2-7; 8 positions agree with TRBD1. The ends lost 2 bases at V and 2 bases at J; junction bases unmatched: 6. This CDR3 comprises 15 residues. Looked up from germline, CDR1 is SGDLS and CDR2 is YYNGEE. The CDR3 reads CASSVGTGPTYEQYF. The CDR3 DNA sequence: TGTGCCAGCAGCGTGGGGACAGGCCCCACCTACGAGCAGTACTTC.

This chain uses TRBV18 with TRBJ2-2, with D unresolved. Trimming took 1 base from V and 4 from J, leaving 10 bases between them. The germline V gene encodes CDR1 KGHSH and CDR2 LQKENI. The CDR3 spans 15 residues. CDR3: CASSPQQARTGELFF. CDR3 nucleotides: TGTGCCAGCTCACCACAGCAGGCCCGCACCGGGGAGCTGTTTTTT. The full variable domain, with the rest looked up from reference TRBV18 and TRBJ2-2, is NAGVMQNPRHLVRRRGQEARLRCSPMKGHSHVYWYRQLPEEGLKFMVYLQKENIIDESGMPKERFSAEFPKEGPSILRIQQVVRGDSAAYFCASSPQQARTGELFFGEGSRLTVL.

The chain has TRBV15 and TRBJ2-1, with D unresolved. Germline lookup yields CDR1 LNHNV and CDR2 YYDKDF (reference sequence). Trimming stripped 0 bases from V and 10 bases from J, with 13 bases between. The CDR3 totals 14 residues. CDR3 residues: CATSRDRNLGEQFF. In DNA form, the CDR3 reads TGTGCCACCAGCAGAGACCGGAATCTGGGAGAGCAGTTCTTC.

This chain uses TRBV3-1 with TRBJ1-5; possible D gene TRBD1, 5 bases. The length of the CDR3 is 13 residues. Germline V gene sequence: CDR1 LGHDT, CDR2 YNNKEL (reference sequence). V lost 4 bases to trimming and J lost 10 bases, with 14 bases between them. CDR3 in amino acids: CASSPSRDSPQHF. The CDR3 nucleotides read TGTGCCAGCAGCCCGTCCAGGGATTCCCCCCAGCATTTT.

The gene calls are TRBV12-3 or TRBV12-4 and TRBJ1-1, with D possibly TRBD1 on 6 matching bases. V lost 10 bases and J lost 4, with 13 bases in between. The CDR3 totals 12 residues. CDR3: CATRRGVTEAFF. CDR3 DNA: TGTGCCACTCGAAGGGGGGTCACTGAAGCTTTCTTT.

The gene calls are TRBV5-1 and TRBJ1-1; D might be TRBD1 (5 bases). V was clipped by 4 bases and J by 7 bases, with 14 bases between them. The CDR3 consists of 13 residues. The V gene's germline CDR1 is SGHRS and CDR2 YFSETQ. CDR3 nucleotide sequence: TGCGCCAGCAGCCTGACAGAGAATGGTGAAGCTTTCTTT. This translates into CASSLTENGEAFF.

This chain joins TRBV2 and TRBJ2-3; perhaps TRBD1 as D (5 bases). From germline, CDR1 is SNHLY and CDR2 FYNNEI. The germline V and J ends were trimmed by 6 bases and 3 bases, with 13 bases remaining between them. CDR3 size: 14 residues. Here the CDR3 reads CASRITGETDTQYF. The CDR3 DNA is TGTGCCAGCAGGATTACAGGAGAAACAGATACGCAGTATTTT.

The gene calls are TRBV9 and TRBJ1-1; D unclear. This CDR3 is built from 13 residues. Germline loops: CDR1 SGDLS, CDR2 YYNGEE. V was trimmed by 2 bases and J by 1 base, leaving 6 bases between them. The CDR3 coding sequence is TGTGCCAGCAGCGTCAGGCAGAACACTGAAGCTTTCTTT. Protein product: CASSVRQNTEAFF.

The chain employs TRBV24-1 and TRBJ1-1; possible D gene TRBD1, 5 bases. CDR3 length equals 15 residues. Germline CDR1 is KGHDR and CDR2 is SFDVKD. Trimming took off 3 bases at V and 3 bases at J, with 13 bases between the two ends. DNA of the CDR3: TGTGCCACCAGTGATGGGGCCGGGGCCTACACTGAAGCTTTCTTT. As protein: CATSDGAGAYTEAFF.

A few counts support this clonotype. V is TRBV20-1 and J is TRBJ2-1; 11 bases map to TRBD2. Germline loops: CDR1 DFQATT, CDR2 SNEGSKA (reference sequence). This CDR3 comprises 13 residues. V gave up 3 bases and J gave up 6 bases; unmatched junction bases: 1. The CDR3 DNA is TGCAGTGCTAGTCTAGCGGGGGGCAATGAGCAGTTCTTC. Translating it yields CSASLAGGNEQFF.

The J gene is TRBJ2-3, the V gene TRBV4-2; a weak D match, TRBD2 (6 bases). CDR3 length: 15 residues. With 1 base removed from V and 3 bases from J, the gap between germline ends came to 11 bases. Looked up from germline, CDR1 is LGHNA and CDR2 is YNFKEQ. In DNA, the CDR3 is TGTGCCAGCAGCCAAGTGGGCGGGAAGACAGATACGCAGTATTTT. This translates into CASSQVGGKTDTQYF.

This clonotype was observed once. This chain connects TRBV9 to TRBJ2-1; possibly TRBD2 for D (6 bases). Germline assignment: CDR1 SGDLS and CDR2 YYNGEE. V was cut by 0 bases and J by 4 bases, with 17 bases left in between. CDR3 length: 17 residues. CDR3 bases: TGTGCCAGCAGCGTAGGAAACGGGCCGGGACTGTACAATGAGCAGTTCTTC. Translation gives CASSVGNGPGLYNEQFF.

This clonotype was recorded only once. The V gene is TRBV28, the J gene TRBJ2-7; 14 nucleotides align to TRBD2. The CDR3 is made up of 13 amino acids. V lost 11 bases and J lost 2; bases outside the gene matches: 2. Germline CDR1 and CDR2: MDHEN and SYDVKM. CDR3: CAEGLAGAYEQYF. CDR3 nucleotides: TGTGCCGAGGGACTAGCGGGGGCCTACGAGCAGTACTTC. The full variable domain, with the rest looked up from reference TRBV28 and TRBJ2-7, is DVKVTQSSRYLVKRTGEKVFLECVQDMDHENMFWYRQDPGLGLRLIYFSYDVKMKEKGDIPEGYSVSREKKERFSLILESASTNQTSMYLCAEGLAGAYEQYFGPGTRLTVT.

The CDR3 here is CASSQPGQGKYGYTF. Written as DNA, the CDR3 is TGTGCCAGCAGCCAGCCGGGACAGGGGAAATATGGCTACACCTTC. This chain links TRBV6-6 with TRBJ1-2, with TRBD1 matching over 10 bases. With 6 bases clipped from V and 5 bases from J, the junction kept 9 bases outside the gene matches. The CDR3 runs 15 residues. Germline V gives CDR1 MNHNY, CDR2 SVGAGI (reference sequence).

V and J are TRBV28 and TRBJ1-6; TRBD1 matches 11 bases. The CDR3 totals 15 residues. V trimming: 6 bases; J trimming: 8 bases; junction bases outside the gene matches: 6. Germline assignment: CDR1 MDHEN and CDR2 SYDVKM. The CDR3 is CASSQGTGGHSPLHF. CDR3 in DNA: TGTGCCAGCAGCCAAGGGACAGGGGGACATTCACCCCTCCACTTT.